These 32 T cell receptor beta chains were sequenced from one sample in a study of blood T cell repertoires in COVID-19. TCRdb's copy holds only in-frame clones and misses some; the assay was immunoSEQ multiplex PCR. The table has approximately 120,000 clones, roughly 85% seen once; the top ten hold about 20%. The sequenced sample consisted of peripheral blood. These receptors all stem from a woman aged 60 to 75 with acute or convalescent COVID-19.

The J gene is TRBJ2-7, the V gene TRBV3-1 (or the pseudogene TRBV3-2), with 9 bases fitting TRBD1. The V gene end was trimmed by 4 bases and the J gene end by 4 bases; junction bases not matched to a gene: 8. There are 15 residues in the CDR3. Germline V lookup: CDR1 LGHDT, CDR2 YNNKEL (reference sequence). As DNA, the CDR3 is TGTGCCAGCAGCCGCGGGACAGGGACGTCATACGAGCAGTACTTC. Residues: CASSRGTGTSYEQYF.

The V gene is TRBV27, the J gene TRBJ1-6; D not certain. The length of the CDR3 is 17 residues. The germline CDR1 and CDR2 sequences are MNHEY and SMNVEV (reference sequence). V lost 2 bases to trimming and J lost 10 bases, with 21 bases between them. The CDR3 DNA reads TGTGCCAGCAGTTTAGGCCCCCCGGCAGGCTCGTTATCACCCCTCCACTTT. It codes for CASSLGPPAGSLSPLHF.

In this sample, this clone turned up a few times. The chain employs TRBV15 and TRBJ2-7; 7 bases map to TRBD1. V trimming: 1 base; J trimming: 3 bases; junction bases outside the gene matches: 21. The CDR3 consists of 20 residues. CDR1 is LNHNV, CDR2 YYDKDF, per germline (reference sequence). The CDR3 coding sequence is TGTGCCACCAGCAGAGGGATCCAGGGACAGTCCTCTAGGTCAAGCTACGAGCAGTACTTC. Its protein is CATSRGIQGQSSRSSYEQYF.

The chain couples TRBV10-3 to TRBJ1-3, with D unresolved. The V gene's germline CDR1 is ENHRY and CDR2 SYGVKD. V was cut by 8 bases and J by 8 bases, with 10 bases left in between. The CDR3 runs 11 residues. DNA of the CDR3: TGTGCCATCGATGGGGAGGACACCATATATTTT. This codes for CAIDGEDTIYF.

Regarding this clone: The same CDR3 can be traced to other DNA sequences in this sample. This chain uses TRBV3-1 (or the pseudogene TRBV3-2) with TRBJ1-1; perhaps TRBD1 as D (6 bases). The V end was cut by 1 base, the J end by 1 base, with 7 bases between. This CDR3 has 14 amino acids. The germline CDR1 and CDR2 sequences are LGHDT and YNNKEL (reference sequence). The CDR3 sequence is CASSQVGGNTEAFF. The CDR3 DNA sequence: TGTGCCAGCAGCCAAGTAGGGGGGAACACTGAAGCTTTCTTT.

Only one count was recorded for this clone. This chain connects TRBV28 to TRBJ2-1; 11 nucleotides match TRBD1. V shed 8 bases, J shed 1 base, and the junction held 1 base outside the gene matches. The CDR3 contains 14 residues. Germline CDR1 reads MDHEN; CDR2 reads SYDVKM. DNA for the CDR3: TGTGCCAGCGGGACAGGGGGGTCCTACAATGAGCAGTTCTTC. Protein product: CASGTGGSYNEQFF. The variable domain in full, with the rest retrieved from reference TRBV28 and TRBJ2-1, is DVKVTQSSRYLVKRTGEKVFLECVQDMDHENMFWYRQDPGLGLRLIYFSYDVKMKEKGDIPEGYSVSREKKERFSLILESASTNQTSMYLCASGTGGSYNEQFFGPGTRLTVL.

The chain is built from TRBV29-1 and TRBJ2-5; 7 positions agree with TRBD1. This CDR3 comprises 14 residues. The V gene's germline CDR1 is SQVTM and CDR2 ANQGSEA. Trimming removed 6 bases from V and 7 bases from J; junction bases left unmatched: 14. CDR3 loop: CSVDTGATGGTQYF. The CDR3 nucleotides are TGCAGCGTCGATACAGGGGCTACCGGCGGGACCCAGTACTTC.

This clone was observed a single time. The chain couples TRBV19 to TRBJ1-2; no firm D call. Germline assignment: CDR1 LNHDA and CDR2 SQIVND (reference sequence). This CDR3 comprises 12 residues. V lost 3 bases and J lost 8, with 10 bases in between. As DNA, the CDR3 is TGTGCCAGTAGTATGGCCCAGTACGGCTACACCTTC. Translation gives CASSMAQYGYTF.

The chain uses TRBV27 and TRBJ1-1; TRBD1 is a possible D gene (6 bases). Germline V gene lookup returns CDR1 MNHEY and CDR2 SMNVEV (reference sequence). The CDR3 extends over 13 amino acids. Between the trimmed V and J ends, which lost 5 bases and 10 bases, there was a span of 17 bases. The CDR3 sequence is CASSPNLIGGAFF. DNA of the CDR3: TGTGCCAGCAGTCCGAACCTAATAGGGGGAGCTTTCTTT.

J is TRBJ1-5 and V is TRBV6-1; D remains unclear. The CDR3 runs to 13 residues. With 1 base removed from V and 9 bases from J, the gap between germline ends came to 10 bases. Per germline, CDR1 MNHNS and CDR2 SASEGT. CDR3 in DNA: TGTGCCAGCAGTGAAGATACCGCGGGGCCCCAGCATTTT. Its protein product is CASSEDTAGPQHF.

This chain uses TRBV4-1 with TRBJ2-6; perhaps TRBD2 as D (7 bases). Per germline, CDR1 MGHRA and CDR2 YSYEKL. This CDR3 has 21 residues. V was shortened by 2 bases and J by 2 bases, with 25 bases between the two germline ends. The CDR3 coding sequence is TGCGCCAGCAGCCAATATAAGGAGGGGGGGTTTTCGAACGCTGGGGCCAACGTCCTGACTTTC. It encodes CASSQYKEGGFSNAGANVLTF.

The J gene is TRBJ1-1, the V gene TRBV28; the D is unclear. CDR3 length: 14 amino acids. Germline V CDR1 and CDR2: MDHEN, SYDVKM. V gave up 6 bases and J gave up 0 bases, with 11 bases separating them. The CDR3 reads CASSSGLLNTEAFF. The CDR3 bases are TGTGCCAGCAGCTCCGGACTGTTGAACACTGAAGCTTTCTTT.

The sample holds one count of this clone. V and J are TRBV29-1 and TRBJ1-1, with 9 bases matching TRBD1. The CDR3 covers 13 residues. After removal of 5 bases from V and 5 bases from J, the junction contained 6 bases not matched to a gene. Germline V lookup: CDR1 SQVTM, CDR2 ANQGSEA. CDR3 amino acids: CSVSGQGRTEAFF. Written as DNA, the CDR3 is TGCAGCGTTTCTGGACAGGGGAGGACTGAAGCTTTCTTT.

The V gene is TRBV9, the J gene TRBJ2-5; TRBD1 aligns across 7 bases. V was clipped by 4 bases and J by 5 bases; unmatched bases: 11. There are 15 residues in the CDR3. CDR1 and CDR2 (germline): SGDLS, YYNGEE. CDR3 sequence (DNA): TGTGCCAGCAGCCCCAGTGCAGGGGGTGCGGAGACCCAGTACTTC. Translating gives CASSPSAGGAETQYF.

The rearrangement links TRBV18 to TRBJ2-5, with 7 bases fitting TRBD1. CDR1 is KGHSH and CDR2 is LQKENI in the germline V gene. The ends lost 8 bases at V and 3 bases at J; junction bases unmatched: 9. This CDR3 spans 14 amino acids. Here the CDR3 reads CASALDRVEETQYF. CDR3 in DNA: TGTGCCAGCGCCCTTGACAGGGTTGAAGAGACCCAGTACTTC.

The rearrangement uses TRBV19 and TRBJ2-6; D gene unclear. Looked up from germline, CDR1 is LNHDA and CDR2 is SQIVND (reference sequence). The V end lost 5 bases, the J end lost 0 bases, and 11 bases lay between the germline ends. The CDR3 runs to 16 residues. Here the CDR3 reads CASSLQIGSGANVLTF. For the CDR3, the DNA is TGTGCCAGTAGTCTCCAGATTGGCTCTGGGGCCAACGTCCTGACTTTC.

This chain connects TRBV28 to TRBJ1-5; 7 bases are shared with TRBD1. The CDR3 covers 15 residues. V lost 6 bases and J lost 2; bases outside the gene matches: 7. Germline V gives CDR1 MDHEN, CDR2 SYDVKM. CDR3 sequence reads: CASRRQGLGNQPQHF. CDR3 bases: TGTGCCAGCAGAAGACAGGGCCTTGGCAATCAGCCCCAGCATTTT.

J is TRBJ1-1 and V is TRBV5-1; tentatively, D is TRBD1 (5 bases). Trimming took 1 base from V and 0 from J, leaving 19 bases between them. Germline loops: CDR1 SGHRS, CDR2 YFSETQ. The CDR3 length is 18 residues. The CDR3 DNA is TGCGCCAGCAGCTTGCGGCAGGGCAAGACAAGGATGAACACTGAAGCTTTCTTT. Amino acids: CASSLRQGKTRMNTEAFF. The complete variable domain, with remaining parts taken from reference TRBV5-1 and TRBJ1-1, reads KAGVTQTPRYLIKTRGQQVTLSCSPISGHRSVSWYQQTPGQGLQFLFEYFSETQRNKGNFPGRFSGRQFSNSRSEMNVSTLELGDSALYLCASSLRQGKTRMNTEAFFGQGTRLTVV.

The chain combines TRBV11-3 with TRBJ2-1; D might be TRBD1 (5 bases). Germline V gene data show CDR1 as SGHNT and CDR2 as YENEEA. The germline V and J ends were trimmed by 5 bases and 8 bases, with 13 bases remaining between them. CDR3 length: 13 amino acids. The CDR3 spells CASSRGHLDEQFF. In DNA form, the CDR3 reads TGTGCCAGCAGCCGCGGACACCTCGATGAGCAGTTCTTC.

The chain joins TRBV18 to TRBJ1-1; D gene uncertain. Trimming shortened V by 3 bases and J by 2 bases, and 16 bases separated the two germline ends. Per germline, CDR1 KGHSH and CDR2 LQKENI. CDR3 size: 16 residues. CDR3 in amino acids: CASSPYGGNTNTEAFF. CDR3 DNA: TGTGCCAGCTCACCGTACGGAGGTAACACCAACACTGAAGCTTTCTTT.

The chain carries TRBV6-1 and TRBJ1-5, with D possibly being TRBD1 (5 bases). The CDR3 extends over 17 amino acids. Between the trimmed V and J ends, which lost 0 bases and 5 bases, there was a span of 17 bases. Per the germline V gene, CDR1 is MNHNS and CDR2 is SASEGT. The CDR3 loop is CASSEAWQGLSYQPQHF. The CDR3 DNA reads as TGTGCCAGCAGTGAAGCTTGGCAGGGACTCTCATATCAGCCCCAGCATTTT.

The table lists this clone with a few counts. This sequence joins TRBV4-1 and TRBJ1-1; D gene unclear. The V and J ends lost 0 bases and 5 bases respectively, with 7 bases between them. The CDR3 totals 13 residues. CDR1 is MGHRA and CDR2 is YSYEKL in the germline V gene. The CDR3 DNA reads TGCGCCAGCAGCCAAGATCCCAGAACTGAAGCTTTCTTT. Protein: CASSQDPRTEAFF.

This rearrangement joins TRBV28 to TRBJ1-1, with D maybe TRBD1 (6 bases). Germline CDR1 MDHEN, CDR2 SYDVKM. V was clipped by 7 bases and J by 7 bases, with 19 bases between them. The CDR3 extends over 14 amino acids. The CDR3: CASTKQGLRGEAFF. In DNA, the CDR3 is TGTGCCAGCACAAAACAGGGCCTTCGGGGTGAAGCTTTCTTT.

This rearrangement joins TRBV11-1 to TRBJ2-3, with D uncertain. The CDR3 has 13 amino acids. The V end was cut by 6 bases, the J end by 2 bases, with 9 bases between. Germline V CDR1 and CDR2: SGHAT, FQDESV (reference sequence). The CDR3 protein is CASSLPHTDTQYF. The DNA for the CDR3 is TGTGCCAGCAGTCTGCCACACACAGATACGCAGTATTTT.

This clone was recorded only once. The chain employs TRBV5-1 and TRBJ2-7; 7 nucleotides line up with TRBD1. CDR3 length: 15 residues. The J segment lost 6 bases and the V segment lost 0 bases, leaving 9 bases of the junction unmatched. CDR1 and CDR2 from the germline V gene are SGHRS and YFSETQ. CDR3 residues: CASSLVGQSPREQYF. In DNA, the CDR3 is TGCGCCAGCAGCTTGGTGGGACAGTCCCCTCGCGAGCAGTACTTC.

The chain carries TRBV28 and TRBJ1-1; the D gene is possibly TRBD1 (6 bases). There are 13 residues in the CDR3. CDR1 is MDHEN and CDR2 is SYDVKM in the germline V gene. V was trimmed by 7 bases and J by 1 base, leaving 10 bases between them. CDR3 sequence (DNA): TGTGCCAGCATTCAGGGGTCGAACACTGAAGCTTTCTTT. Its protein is CASIQGSNTEAFF.

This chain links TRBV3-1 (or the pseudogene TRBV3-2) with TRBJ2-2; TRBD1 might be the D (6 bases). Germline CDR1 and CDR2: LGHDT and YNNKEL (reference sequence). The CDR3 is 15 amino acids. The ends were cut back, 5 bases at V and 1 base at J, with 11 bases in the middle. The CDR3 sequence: CASSSRTENTGELFF. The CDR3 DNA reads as TGTGCCAGCAGCTCTAGGACAGAGAACACCGGGGAGCTGTTTTTT.

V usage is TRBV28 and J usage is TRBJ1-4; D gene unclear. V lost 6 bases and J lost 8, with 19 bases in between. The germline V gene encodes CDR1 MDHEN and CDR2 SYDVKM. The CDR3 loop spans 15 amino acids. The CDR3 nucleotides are TGTGCCAGCAGGGCGGTGGAGGGTCTCAAGGAAAAACTGTTTTTT. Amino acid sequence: CASRAVEGLKEKLFF.

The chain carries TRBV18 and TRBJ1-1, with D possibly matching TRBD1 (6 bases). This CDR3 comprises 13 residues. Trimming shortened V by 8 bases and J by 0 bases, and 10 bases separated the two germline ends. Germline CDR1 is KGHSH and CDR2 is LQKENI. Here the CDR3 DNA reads TGTGCCAGCCAGGGGAACATGAACACTGAAGCTTTCTTT. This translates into CASQGNMNTEAFF.

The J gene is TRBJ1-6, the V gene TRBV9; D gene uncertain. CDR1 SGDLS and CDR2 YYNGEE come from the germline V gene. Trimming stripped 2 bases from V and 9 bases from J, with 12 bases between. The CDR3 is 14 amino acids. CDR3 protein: CASSVSGVGSPLHF. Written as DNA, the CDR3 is TGTGCCAGCAGCGTCTCAGGTGTGGGTTCACCCCTCCACTTT. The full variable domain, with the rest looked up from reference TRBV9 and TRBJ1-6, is DSGVTQTPKHLITATGQRVTLRCSPRSGDLSVYWYQQSLDQGLQFLIQYYNGEERAKGNILERFSAQQFPDLHSELNLSSLELGDSALYFCASSVSGVGSPLHFGNGTRLTVT.

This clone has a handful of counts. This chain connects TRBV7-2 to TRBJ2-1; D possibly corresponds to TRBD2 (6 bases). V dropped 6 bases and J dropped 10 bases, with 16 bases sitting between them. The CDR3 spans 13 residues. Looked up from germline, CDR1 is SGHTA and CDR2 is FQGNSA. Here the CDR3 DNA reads TGTGCCAGCAGGTCTAGCCCCCGGGGGGAGCAGTTCTTC. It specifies CASRSSPRGEQFF.

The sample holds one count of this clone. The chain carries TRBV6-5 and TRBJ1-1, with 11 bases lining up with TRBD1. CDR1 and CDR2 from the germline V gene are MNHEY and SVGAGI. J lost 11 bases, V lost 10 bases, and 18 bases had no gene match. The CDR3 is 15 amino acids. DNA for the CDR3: TGTGCCACCTTCGCCCCGGACAGGGGGCTCTTCCTGGCTTTCTTT. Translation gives CATFAPDRGLFLAFF.